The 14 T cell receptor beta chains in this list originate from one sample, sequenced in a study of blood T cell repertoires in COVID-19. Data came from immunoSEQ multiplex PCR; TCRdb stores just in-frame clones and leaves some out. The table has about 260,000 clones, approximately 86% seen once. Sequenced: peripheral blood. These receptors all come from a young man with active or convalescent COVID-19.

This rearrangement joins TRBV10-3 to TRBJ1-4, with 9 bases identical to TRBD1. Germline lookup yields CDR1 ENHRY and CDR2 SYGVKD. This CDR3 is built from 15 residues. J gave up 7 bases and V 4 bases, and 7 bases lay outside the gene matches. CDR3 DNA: TGTGCCATCAGTGGAGGGGACAGGGCTGCTGAAAAACTGTTTTTT. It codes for CAISGGDRAAEKLFF.

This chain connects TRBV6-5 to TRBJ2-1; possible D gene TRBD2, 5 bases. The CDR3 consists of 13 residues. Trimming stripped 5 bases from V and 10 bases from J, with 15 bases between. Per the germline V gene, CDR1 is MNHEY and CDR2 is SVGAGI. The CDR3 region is CASSPSTSGEQFF. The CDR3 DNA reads TGTGCCAGCAGTCCTTCAACGTCGGGAGAGCAGTTCTTC.

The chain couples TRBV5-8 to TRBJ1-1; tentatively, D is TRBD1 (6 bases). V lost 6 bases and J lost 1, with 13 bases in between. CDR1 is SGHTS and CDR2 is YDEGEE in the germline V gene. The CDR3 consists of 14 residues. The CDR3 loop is CASNPAGANTEAFF. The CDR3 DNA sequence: TGTGCCAGCAACCCCGCAGGGGCGAACACTGAAGCTTTCTTT.

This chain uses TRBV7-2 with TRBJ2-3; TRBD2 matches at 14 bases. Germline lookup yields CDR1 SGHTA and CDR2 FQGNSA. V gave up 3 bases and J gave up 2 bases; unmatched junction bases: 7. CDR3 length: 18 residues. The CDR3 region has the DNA TGTGCCAGCAGCTTCGTAGCGGGACTAGCGGGGGCCACAGATACGCAGTATTTT. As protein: CASSFVAGLAGATDTQYF. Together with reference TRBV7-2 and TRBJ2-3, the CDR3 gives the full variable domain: GAGVSQSPSNKVTEKGKDVELRCDPISGHTALYWYRQSLGQGLEFLIYFQGNSAPDKSGLPSDRFSAERTGGSVSTLTIQRTQQEDSAVYLCASSFVAGLAGATDTQYFGPGTRLTVL.

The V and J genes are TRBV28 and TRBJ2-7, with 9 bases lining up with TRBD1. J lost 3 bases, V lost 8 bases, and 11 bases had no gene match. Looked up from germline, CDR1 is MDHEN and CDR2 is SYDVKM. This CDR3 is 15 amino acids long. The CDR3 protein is CASSTPGQGRYEQYF. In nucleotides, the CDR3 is TGTGCCAGCTCGACCCCGGGACAGGGTCGCTACGAGCAGTACTTC.

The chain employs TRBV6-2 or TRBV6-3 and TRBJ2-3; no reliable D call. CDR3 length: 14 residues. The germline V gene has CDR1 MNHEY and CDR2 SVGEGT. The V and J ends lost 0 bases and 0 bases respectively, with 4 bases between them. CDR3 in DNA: TGTGCCAGCAGTTACTCCCTTAGCACAGATACGCAGTATTTT. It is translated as CASSYSLSTDTQYF.

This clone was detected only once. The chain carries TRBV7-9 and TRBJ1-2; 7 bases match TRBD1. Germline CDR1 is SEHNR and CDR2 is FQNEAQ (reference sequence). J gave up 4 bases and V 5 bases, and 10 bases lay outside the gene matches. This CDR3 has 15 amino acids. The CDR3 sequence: CASSPGQGESYGYTF. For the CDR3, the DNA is TGTGCCAGCAGCCCGGGGCAGGGGGAGAGCTATGGCTACACCTTC.

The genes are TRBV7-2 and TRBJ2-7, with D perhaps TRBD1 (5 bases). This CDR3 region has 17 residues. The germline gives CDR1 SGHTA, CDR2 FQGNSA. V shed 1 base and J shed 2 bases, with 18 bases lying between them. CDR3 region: CASSLELDTQTTYEQYF. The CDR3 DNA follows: TGTGCCAGCAGCTTAGAATTGGACACTCAAACCACCTACGAGCAGTACTTC.

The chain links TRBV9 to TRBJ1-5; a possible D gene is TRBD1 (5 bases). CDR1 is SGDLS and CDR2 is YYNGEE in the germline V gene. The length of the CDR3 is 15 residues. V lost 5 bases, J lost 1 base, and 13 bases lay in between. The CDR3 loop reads CASSRGGASNQPQHF. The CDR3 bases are TGTGCCAGCAGTCGGGGGGGTGCAAGCAATCAGCCCCAGCATTTT.

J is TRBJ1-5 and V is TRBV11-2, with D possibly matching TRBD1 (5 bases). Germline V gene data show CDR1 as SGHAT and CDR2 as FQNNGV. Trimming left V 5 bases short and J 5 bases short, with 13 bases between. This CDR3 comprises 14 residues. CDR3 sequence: CASSPQGKDQPQHF. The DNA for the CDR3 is TGTGCCAGCAGCCCTCAGGGAAAAGATCAGCCCCAGCATTTT.

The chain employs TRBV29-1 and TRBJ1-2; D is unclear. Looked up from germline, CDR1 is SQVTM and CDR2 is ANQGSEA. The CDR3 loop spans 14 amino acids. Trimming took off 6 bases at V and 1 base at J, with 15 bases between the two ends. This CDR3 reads CSVNANQDNYGYTF. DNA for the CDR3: TGCAGCGTCAATGCAAACCAGGATAACTATGGCTACACCTTC.

CDR3 nucleotides: TGTGCCAGCAGAATCAGGGGGGCTCATGGCTACACCTTC. Residues: CASRIRGAHGYTF. The chain employs TRBV21-1 and TRBJ1-2; the table calls TRBD1, which could not be checked here. TRBV21-1 is a known pseudogene. The CDR3 is 13 amino acids.

This chain's CDR3 is CASSESEGAGGYTF. In DNA, the CDR3 is TGTGCCAGCAGTGAGTCGGAGGGCGCCGGGGGCTACACCTTC. This chain links TRBV2 with TRBJ1-2, with no clear D. Germline CDR1 SNHLY, CDR2 FYNNEI. This CDR3 comprises 14 residues. V shed 3 bases and J shed 8 bases, with 16 bases lying between them.

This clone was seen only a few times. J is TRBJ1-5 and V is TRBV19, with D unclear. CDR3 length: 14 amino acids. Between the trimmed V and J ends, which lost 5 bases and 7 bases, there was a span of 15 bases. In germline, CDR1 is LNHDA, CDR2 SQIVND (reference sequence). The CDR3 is CASSDSAGNQPQHF. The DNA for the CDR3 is TGTGCCAGTAGTGATTCGGCAGGTAACCAGCCCCAGCATTTT.